The 24 T cell receptor beta chains listed next were all sequenced from one sample in a study of OX40 agonist ivuxolimab in advanced cancers. Clones were read by immunoSEQ multiplex PCR, and TCRdb kept only the in-frame ones, dropping some. The sample includes about 25,000 clones, around 86% of them seen just once. Source: CD4+ or CD8+ T cells sorted from blood, taken in a trial of the OX40 agonist ivuxolimab. The receptors originated from an adult with an advanced solid tumor such as melanoma, head and neck, liver or kidney cancer.

The gene calls are TRBV4-3 and TRBJ2-1; D possibly uses TRBD1 or TRBD2 (6 bases each). V dropped 4 bases and J dropped 2 bases, with 9 bases sitting between them. CDR3 length equals 14 residues. Germline V gene data show CDR1 as LGHNA and CDR2 as YSLEER. CDR3 region: CASSRGAPYNEQFF. DNA of the CDR3: TGCGCCAGCAGCCGGGGGGCCCCCTACAATGAGCAGTTCTTC.

This clone was seen only a few times. V gene TRBV15 combines with J gene TRBJ1-1, with 10 bases identical to TRBD1. V lost 5 bases to trimming and J lost 4 bases; unmatched junction nucleotides: 1. The CDR3 is 13 residues long. Germline V gives CDR1 LNHNV, CDR2 YYDKDF (reference sequence). The CDR3, as DNA: TGTGCCACCAGCGGGACAGGGGCCACTGAAGCTTTCTTT. It specifies CATSGTGATEAFF.

The rearrangement joins TRBV6-6 to TRBJ1-2, with D perhaps TRBD1 (5 bases). From germline, CDR1 is MNHNY and CDR2 SVGAGI (reference sequence). The CDR3 has 11 amino acids. The V end lost 9 bases, the J end lost 5 bases, and 10 bases lay between the germline ends. CDR3 sequence: CASLEGYGYTF. CDR3 nucleotides: TGTGCCAGTCTGGAGGGGTATGGCTACACCTTC.

The chain uses TRBV4-1 and TRBJ2-5, with a tentative D call TRBD2 (6 bases). The germline V and J ends were trimmed by 4 bases and 5 bases, with 11 bases remaining between them. The CDR3 is made up of 13 amino acids. Germline V CDR1 and CDR2: MGHRA, YSYEKL. The CDR3 coding sequence is TGCGCCAGCAGCCCCAGGAGCGGGGAGACCCAGTACTTC. The encoded protein is CASSPRSGETQYF.

The chain's CDR3 is CASSYSSGSSYEQYF. As DNA, the CDR3 is TGTGCCAGCAGTTACTCTAGCGGGTCTTCCTACGAGCAGTACTTC. The chain couples TRBV6-6 to TRBJ2-7, with TRBD2 matching over 7 bases. Germline CDR1 reads MNHNY; CDR2 reads SVGAGI (reference sequence). The CDR3 loop spans 15 amino acids. The V gene end was trimmed by 0 bases and the J gene end by 1 base; junction bases not matched to a gene: 3.

V is TRBV7-9 and J is TRBJ2-7; 9 nucleotides align to TRBD1. Germline values: CDR1 SEHNR, CDR2 FQNEAQ (reference sequence). CDR3 length equals 15 residues. V lost 8 bases, J lost 3 bases, and 11 bases stayed unmatched. CDR3: CASGEGQGGIYEQYF. The CDR3 DNA reads as TGTGCCAGCGGGGAGGGACAGGGAGGAATCTACGAGCAGTACTTC.

J is TRBJ1-1 and V is TRBV27; TRBD1 might be the D (5 bases). V was pared by 6 bases and J by 4 bases, with 9 bases between. CDR1 and CDR2 from the germline V gene are MNHEY and SMNVEV (reference sequence). CDR3 length equals 12 residues. CDR3 protein: CASRQGSTEAFF. CDR3 sequence (DNA): TGTGCCAGCAGGCAGGGTTCCACTGAAGCTTTCTTT.

The gene calls are TRBV9 and TRBJ2-7, with 7 bases matching TRBD2. Trimming cost V 0 bases and J 3 bases; bases outside gene matches: 9. This CDR3 has 16 residues. Germline V gene sequence: CDR1 SGDLS, CDR2 YYNGEE. CDR3 in DNA: TGTGCCAGCAGCGTAGCTTTCGGGACTACCGTCTACGAGCAGTACTTC. Protein: CASSVAFGTTVYEQYF.

This chain connects TRBV7-9 to TRBJ2-5; D remains unclear. Trimming stripped 3 bases from V and 0 bases from J, with 5 bases between. The CDR3 loop spans 13 amino acids. CDR1 SEHNR and CDR2 FQNEAQ come from the germline V gene (reference sequence). The CDR3 nucleotides read TGTGCCAGCAGCTTCACGTACCAAGAGACCCAGTACTTC. Encoded protein: CASSFTYQETQYF.

The gene calls are TRBV5-5 and TRBJ1-2; D is unclear. V dropped 2 bases and J dropped 1 base, with 6 bases sitting between them. Germline CDR1 reads SGHKS; CDR2 reads YYEKEE (reference sequence). The CDR3 has 13 residues. Here the CDR3 reads CASSFDLNYGYTF. CDR3 coding DNA: TGTGCCAGCAGCTTTGATCTTAACTATGGCTACACCTTC.

The chain couples TRBV11-2 to TRBJ2-7; 7 bases align to TRBD1. Per the germline V gene, CDR1 is SGHAT and CDR2 is FQNNGV. The CDR3 has 14 amino acids. V lost 1 base, J lost 5 bases, and 5 bases stayed unmatched. DNA of the CDR3: TGTGCCAGCAGCTTAGGACAGGGCAGTGACGAGCAGTACTTC. Its protein product is CASSLGQGSDEQYF.

This chain links TRBV10-3 with TRBJ1-1; a weak D match, TRBD1 (5 bases). Trimming stripped 6 bases from V and 0 bases from J, with 20 bases between. Germline CDR1 is ENHRY and CDR2 is SYGVKD. The CDR3 runs 17 residues. CDR3 sequence (DNA): TGTGCCATCAGGACCAGGGACCTGCAGACCTTGAACACTGAAGCTTTCTTT. It yields the protein CAIRTRDLQTLNTEAFF.

In this sample, this clone turned up once. The chain couples TRBV2 to TRBJ2-1; D possibly matches TRBD1 or TRBD2 (6 bases each). Deletions cut 8 bases from V and 8 bases from J, with 19 bases between. This CDR3 is built from 14 residues. Germline CDR1 reads SNHLY; CDR2 reads FYNNEI. Here the CDR3 reads CASGPRGGLDEQFF. The CDR3 bases are TGTGCCAGCGGCCCGAGAGGGGGGCTCGATGAGCAGTTCTTC.

This clone was seen only once. The chain combines TRBV7-2 with TRBJ2-1; TRBD2 might be the D (7 bases). From germline, CDR1 is SGHTA and CDR2 FQGNSA. The CDR3 loop spans 15 amino acids. Trimming took 2 bases from V and 4 from J, leaving 12 bases between them. The CDR3 is CASSLRGGGYNEQFF. In nucleotides, the CDR3 is TGTGCCAGCAGCTTAAGGGGGGGAGGTTACAATGAGCAGTTCTTC. Full variable domain (remainder filled in from reference TRBV7-2 and TRBJ2-1): GAGVSQSPSNKVTEKGKDVELRCDPISGHTALYWYRQSLGQGLEFLIYFQGNSAPDKSGLPSDRFSAERTGGSVSTLTIQRTQQEDSAVYLCASSLRGGGYNEQFFGPGTRLTVL.

J is TRBJ2-5 and V is TRBV14, with 8 bases matching TRBD1. V dropped 2 bases and J dropped 5; count of bases not matched to a gene: 7. This CDR3 comprises 15 residues. Germline loops: CDR1 SGHDN, CDR2 FVKESK. The DNA of the CDR3 is TGTGCCAGCAGCCAATATCAGGGGGCTTCGGAGACCCAGTACTTC. The encoded protein is CASSQYQGASETQYF.

The rearrangement links TRBV7-8 to TRBJ2-5; 11 nucleotides align to TRBD2. CDR1 SGHVS and CDR2 FQNEAQ come from the germline V gene. Trimming cost V 1 base and J 3 bases; bases outside gene matches: 10. CDR3 length: 18 residues. CDR3 sequence reads: CASSLGEVVAGGKETQYF. As DNA, the CDR3 is TGTGCCAGCAGCTTAGGGGAGGTCGTAGCGGGAGGGAAAGAGACCCAGTACTTC.

The chain carries TRBV5-1 and TRBJ2-7; 8 bases map to TRBD2. The J segment lost 1 base and the V segment lost 4 bases, leaving 13 bases of the junction unmatched. This CDR3 spans 17 amino acids. Germline values: CDR1 SGHRS, CDR2 YFSETQ. CDR3 sequence (DNA): TGCGCCAGCAGCCCGGGGCCCAGCGGGGGCCCGTCCTACGAGCAGTACTTC. Translated: CASSPGPSGGPSYEQYF.

This clone was counted once. The rearrangement links TRBV29-1 to TRBJ2-7, with D possibly TRBD1 on 6 matching bases. With 6 bases removed from V and 0 bases from J, the gap between germline ends came to 12 bases. The CDR3 is 13 residues long. Germline V lookup: CDR1 SQVTM, CDR2 ANQGSEA. Here the CDR3 reads CSVTGFYSYEQYF. CDR3 bases: TGCAGCGTAACAGGGTTTTACTCCTACGAGCAGTACTTC.

The V gene is TRBV2, the J gene TRBJ2-7; possible D gene TRBD1, 5 bases. V was shortened by 8 bases and J by 5 bases, with 10 bases between the two germline ends. This CDR3 is built from 11 residues. The germline V gene has CDR1 SNHLY and CDR2 FYNNEI. The CDR3 nucleotides are TGTGCCAGCCTTGGACAAAACGAGCAGTACTTC. Translation: CASLGQNEQYF.

The J gene is TRBJ2-7, the V gene TRBV29-1; TRBD1 matches 9 bases. Germline V gene lookup returns CDR1 SQVTM and CDR2 ANQGSEA. J lost 1 base, V lost 7 bases, and 5 bases had no gene match. The CDR3 sequence is 13 residues long. The CDR3 coding sequence is TGCAGCGCCGCCGGGACAGGGTCCTACGAGCAGTACTTC. The encoded protein is CSAAGTGSYEQYF.

The chain uses TRBV13 and TRBJ1-1, with D possibly TRBD1 on 6 matching bases. The CDR3 contains 15 residues. Germline V CDR1 and CDR2: PRHDT, FYEKMQ (reference sequence). Trimming cost V 0 bases and J 1 base, with 9 bases left between them. The CDR3 reads CASSLGPRGNTEAFF. CDR3 in DNA: TGTGCCAGCAGCTTAGGTCCCAGGGGGAACACTGAAGCTTTCTTT.

This clone is termed large. V usage is TRBV5-4 and J usage is TRBJ2-3, with TRBD1 identical over 8 bases. Germline-derived CDR1 and CDR2 are SGHNT and YYREEE (reference sequence). The J segment lost 4 bases and the V segment lost 4 bases, leaving 11 bases of the junction unmatched. This CDR3 region has 16 residues. The CDR3 protein is CASSPPGGQGADTQYF. CDR3 nucleotides: TGTGCCAGCAGCCCACCCGGTGGACAGGGCGCAGATACGCAGTATTTT.

The chain has TRBV4-1 and TRBJ2-1; D ambiguous. V lost 0 bases, J lost 8 bases, and 11 bases lay in between. Germline V gene sequence: CDR1 MGHRA, CDR2 YSYEKL. CDR3 size: 14 residues. CDR3 nucleotide sequence: TGCGCCAGCAGCCAAGAGATGTGGGTTTATGAGCAGTTCTTC. It specifies CASSQEMWVYEQFF.

This chain connects TRBV6-5 to TRBJ1-2; D is uncertain. CDR1 is MNHEY and CDR2 is SVGAGI in the germline V gene. Deletions cut 7 bases from V and 0 bases from J, with 12 bases between. The CDR3 loop spans 14 amino acids. CDR3 amino acids: CASNGRVSNYGYTF. The DNA for the CDR3 is TGTGCCAGCAATGGCCGCGTTTCTAACTATGGCTACACCTTC.